These 2 T cell receptor beta chains originate from one sample sequenced in a study of T cells in Graves' hyperthyroidism and ophthalmopathy. TCR beta CDR3 sequences were amplified from RNA transcripts. The HTBI primer set drove a first-round RT-PCR of the TCR CDR3. TCRdb re-called the multiplex PCR reads with MiXCR, one entry per CDR3 protein. This sample yields about 620,000 distinct CDR3 sequences, of which roughly 17% are seen a single time; 3.8% belongs to the top ten. Input material: blood. The receptors derive from a woman aged 30 to 39 with Graves' hyperthyroidism.

Comment on this clonotype: One end of the junction varies from germline; a read error may be responsible. The chain combines TRBV7-9 with TRBJ1-1; D gene unclear. Germline lookup yields CDR1 SEHNR and CDR2 FQNEAQ (reference sequence). This CDR3 spans 13 amino acids. The CDR3 sequence: CACSITRNTEAFF. CDR3 DNA sequence: TGTGCCTGCAGCATCACACGGAACACTGAAGCTTTCTTT.

This chain uses TRBV4-3 with TRBJ1-2; D unclear. This CDR3 comprises 14 residues. Germline loops: CDR1 LGHNA, CDR2 YSLEER. V was clipped by 0 bases and J by 8 bases, with 13 bases between them. CDR3 sequence (DNA): TGCGCCAGCAGCCAAGAAAGCAGTCTGGGAGGCTACACCTTC. Its protein is CASSQESSLGGYTF.